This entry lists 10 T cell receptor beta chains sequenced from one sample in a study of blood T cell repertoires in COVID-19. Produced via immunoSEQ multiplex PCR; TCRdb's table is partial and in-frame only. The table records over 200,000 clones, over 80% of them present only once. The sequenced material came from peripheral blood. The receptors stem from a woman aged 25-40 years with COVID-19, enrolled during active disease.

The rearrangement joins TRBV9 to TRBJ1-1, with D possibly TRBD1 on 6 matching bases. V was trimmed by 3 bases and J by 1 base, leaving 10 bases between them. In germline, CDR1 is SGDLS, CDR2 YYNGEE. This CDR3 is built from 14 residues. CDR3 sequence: CASSAIQGNTEAFF. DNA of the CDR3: TGTGCCAGCAGCGCGATACAGGGGAACACTGAAGCTTTCTTT.

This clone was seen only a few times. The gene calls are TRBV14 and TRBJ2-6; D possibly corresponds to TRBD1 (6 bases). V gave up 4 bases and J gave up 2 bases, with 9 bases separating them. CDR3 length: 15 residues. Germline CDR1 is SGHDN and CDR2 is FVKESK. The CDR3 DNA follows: TGTGCCAGCAGCCCAACAGGGCCTGGGGCCAACGTCCTGACTTTC. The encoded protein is CASSPTGPGANVLTF. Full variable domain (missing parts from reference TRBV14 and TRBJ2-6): EAGVTQFPSHSVIEKGQTVTLRCDPISGHDNLYWYRRVMGKEIKFLLHFVKESKQDESGMPNNRFLAERTGGTYSTLKVQPAELEDSGVYFCASSPTGPGANVLTFGAGSRLTVL.

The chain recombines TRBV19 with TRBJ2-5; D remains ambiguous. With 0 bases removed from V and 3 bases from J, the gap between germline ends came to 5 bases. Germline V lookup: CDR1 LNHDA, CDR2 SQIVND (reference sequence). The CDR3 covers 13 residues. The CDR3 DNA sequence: TGTGCCAGTAGTATAGACAGTGAAGAGACCCAGTACTTC. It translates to CASSIDSEETQYF.

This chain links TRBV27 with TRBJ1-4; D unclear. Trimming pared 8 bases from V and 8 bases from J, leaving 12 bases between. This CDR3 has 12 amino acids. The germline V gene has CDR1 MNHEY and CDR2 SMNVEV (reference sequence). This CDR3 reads CASQRPGEKLFF. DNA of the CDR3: TGTGCCAGCCAAAGGCCAGGCGAAAAACTGTTTTTT.

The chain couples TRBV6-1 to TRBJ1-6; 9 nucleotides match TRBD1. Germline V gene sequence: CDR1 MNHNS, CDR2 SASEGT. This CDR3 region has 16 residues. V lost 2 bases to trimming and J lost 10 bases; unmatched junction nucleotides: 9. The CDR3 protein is CASSEKVTGGFSPLHF. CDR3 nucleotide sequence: TGTGCCAGCAGTGAAAAGGTGACAGGGGGGTTCTCACCCCTCCACTTT.

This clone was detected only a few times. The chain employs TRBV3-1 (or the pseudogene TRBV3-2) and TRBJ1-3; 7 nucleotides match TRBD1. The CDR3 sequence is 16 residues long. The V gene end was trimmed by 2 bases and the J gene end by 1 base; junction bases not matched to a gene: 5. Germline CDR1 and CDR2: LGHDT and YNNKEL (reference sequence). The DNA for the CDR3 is TGTGCCAGCAGCCAATTCGGGACAGCTTCTGGAAACACCATATATTTT. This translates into CASSQFGTASGNTIYF.

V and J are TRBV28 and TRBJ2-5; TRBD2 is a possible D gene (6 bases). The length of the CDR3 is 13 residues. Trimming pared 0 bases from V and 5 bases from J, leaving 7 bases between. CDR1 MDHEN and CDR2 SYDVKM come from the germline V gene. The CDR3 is CASSLWRGETQYF. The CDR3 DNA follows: TGTGCCAGCAGTTTATGGCGGGGTGAGACCCAGTACTTC.

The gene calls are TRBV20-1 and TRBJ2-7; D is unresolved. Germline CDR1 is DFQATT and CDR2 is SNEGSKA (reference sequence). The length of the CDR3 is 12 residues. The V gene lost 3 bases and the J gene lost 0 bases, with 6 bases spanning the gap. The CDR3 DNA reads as TGCAGTGCTAGTGGCAGCTCCTACGAGCAGTACTTC. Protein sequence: CSASGSSYEQYF.

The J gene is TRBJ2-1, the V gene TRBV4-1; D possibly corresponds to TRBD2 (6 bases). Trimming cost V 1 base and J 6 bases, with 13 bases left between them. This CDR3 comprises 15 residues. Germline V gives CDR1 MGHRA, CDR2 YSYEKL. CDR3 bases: TGCGCCAGCAGCCAAGGGTGGGGGACTCCCAATGAGCAGTTCTTC. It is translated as CASSQGWGTPNEQFF.

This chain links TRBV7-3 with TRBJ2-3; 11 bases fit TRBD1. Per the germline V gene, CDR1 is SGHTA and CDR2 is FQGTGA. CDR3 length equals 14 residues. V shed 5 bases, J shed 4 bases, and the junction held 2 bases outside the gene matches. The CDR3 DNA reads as TGTGCCAGCAGCCCGGGACAGGGGGCAGATACGCAGTATTTT. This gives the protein CASSPGQGADTQYF. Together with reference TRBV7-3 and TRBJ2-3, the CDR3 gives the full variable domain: GAGVSQTPSNKVTEKGKYVELRCDPISGHTALYWYRQSLGQGPEFLIYFQGTGAADDSGLPNDRFFAVRPEGSVSTLKIQRTERGDSAVYLCASSPGQGADTQYFGPGTRLTVL.